This entry lists 31 T cell receptor beta chains sequenced from one sample in a study of T cells expressing NK-cell markers (dated by TCRdb to about 2020). Libraries were built with 5' RACE. Sequencer: Illumina HiSeq 2000. Based on TCRdb reprocessing of the reads, there is one entry per CDR3 protein sequence, and DNA is missing. In this sample's table one finds about 300,000 distinct CDR3 sequences. Around 4.3% of the sample lies in the top ten. The material sequenced was blood T cells: a sorted CD56 or NKG2C T cell subset, CD4+ or CD8+ T cells, or bulk PBMC T cells (not recorded which). These receptors were obtained from a woman aged 18-70 years in good health.

V is TRBV29-1 and J is TRBJ2-5; with no DNA, the TCRdb D assignment of TRBD2 cannot be verified. Germline loops: CDR1 SQVTM, CDR2 ANQGSEA. CDR3 length: 13 residues. CDR3 sequence reads: CSADLGGVETQYF.

The chain links TRBV7-9 to TRBJ1-2; TCRdb lists TRBD1, though no DNA is available to test this call. Germline V gene data show CDR1 as SEHNR and CDR2 as FQNEAQ (reference sequence). The CDR3 consists of 13 residues. The CDR3 here is CASSPRGRGGYTF.

This rearrangement joins TRBV7-2 to TRBJ1-2. The CDR3 is made up of 14 amino acids. CDR1 and CDR2 (germline): SGHTA, FQGNSA. The CDR3 region is CASSLERRSYGYTF.

The J gene is TRBJ1-1, the V gene TRBV10-3. The CDR3 has 12 residues. Germline V lookup: CDR1 ENHRY, CDR2 SYGVKD. The CDR3 here is CAIRGTNTEAFF.

The chain carries TRBV11-2 and TRBJ1-3. Germline CDR1 is SGHAT and CDR2 is FQNNGV. The CDR3 has 16 residues. CDR3: CASSPHLWGSGNTIYF.

V gene TRBV7-2 combines with J gene TRBJ2-7. CDR3 length equals 13 residues. Germline V gene data show CDR1 as SGHTA and CDR2 as FQGNSA. CDR3 loop: CASSLAVRDEQYF.

The chain is built from TRBV5-6 and TRBJ2-1; the TCRdb D gene call, TRBD1, has no DNA to confirm it. The germline CDR1 and CDR2 sequences are SGHDT and YYEEEE. This CDR3 region has 15 residues. The CDR3 loop is CASSFRGGSYNEQFF.

The genes are TRBV5-1 and TRBJ2-1; TCRdb indicates TRBD2, and absent DNA this call remains unverified. The V gene's germline CDR1 is SGHRS and CDR2 YFSETQ. The length of the CDR3 is 14 residues. The CDR3 is CASRLQSEHNEQFF. The whole variable domain, filled in from reference TRBV5-1 and TRBJ2-1, reads KAGVTQTPRYLIKTRGQQVTLSCSPISGHRSVSWYQQTPGQGLQFLFEYFSETQRNKGNFPGRFSGRQFSNSRSEMNVSTLELGDSALYLCASRLQSEHNEQFFGPGTRLTVL.

The J gene is TRBJ2-1, the V gene TRBV5-6. Germline-derived CDR1 and CDR2 are SGHDT and YYEEEE. The CDR3 length is 13 residues. CDR3 sequence: CASSELSRYEQFF.

The rearrangement joins TRBV6-5 to TRBJ1-5; without DNA, the TCRdb call of TRBD1 cannot be checked. The CDR3 contains 18 residues. Germline lookup yields CDR1 MNHEY and CDR2 SVGAGI. The CDR3 sequence is CASSYSLPLSGRNQPQHF.

The V and J genes are TRBV2 and TRBJ2-3; TCRdb returns TRBD1, unconfirmable since there is no DNA. The CDR3 covers 14 residues. Per the germline V gene, CDR1 is SNHLY and CDR2 is FYNNEI. CDR3 sequence: CAAMGATRTDTQYF.

The rearrangement joins TRBV11-2 to TRBJ2-2. This CDR3 has 16 residues. Per the germline V gene, CDR1 is SGHAT and CDR2 is FQNNGV. The CDR3 loop reads CASSPSVWANTGELFF.

This rearrangement joins TRBV4-1 to TRBJ2-3. CDR3 length: 14 residues. Germline V gives CDR1 MGHRA, CDR2 YSYEKL. CDR3 residues: CASSQDATGDTQYF.

The chain joins TRBV27 to TRBJ2-4; TCRdb gives TRBD1 as the D gene, but with no DNA this cannot be confirmed. In germline, CDR1 is MNHEY, CDR2 SMNVEV (reference sequence). This CDR3 has 14 amino acids. This CDR3 reads CASSQGYLKNIQYF.

This sequence joins TRBV7-2 and TRBJ2-7; the TCRdb call, TRBD1, lacks DNA for checking. The CDR3 spans 14 residues. The germline V gene encodes CDR1 SGHTA and CDR2 FQGNSA. CDR3: CASSWDGRSYEQYF.

V usage is TRBV28 and J usage is TRBJ1-1; the D gene TCRdb calls, TRBD1, cannot be checked with no DNA. The germline CDR1 and CDR2 sequences are MDHEN and SYDVKM. There are 16 residues in the CDR3. CDR3 residues: CASRSGTGTLGAQAFF.

The V call is TRBV6-2 or TRBV6-3, the J call TRBJ2-1; TCRdb calls TRBD2, which cannot be checked without DNA. Germline CDR1 is MNHEY and CDR2 is SVGEGT. This CDR3 has 21 residues. The CDR3 spells CASSYFVVRTSGDLSYNEQFF.

The V call is TRBV2, the J call TRBJ2-7. Germline V lookup: CDR1 SNHLY, CDR2 FYNNEI. This CDR3 is built from 14 residues. This chain's CDR3 is CASSVGRTSYEQYF.

The chain has TRBV18 and TRBJ2-7; the TCRdb call, TRBD2, lacks DNA for checking. This CDR3 comprises 15 residues. Germline CDR1 reads KGHSH; CDR2 reads LQKENI. CDR3 sequence reads: CASSPVLAGTYEQYF.

The genes are TRBV7-9 and TRBJ2-2. This CDR3 has 15 amino acids. Germline CDR1 reads SEHNR; CDR2 reads FQNEAQ (reference sequence). CDR3 loop: CASTSVGANTGELFF.

This rearrangement joins TRBV20-1 to TRBJ1-6; with no DNA, the TCRdb D assignment of TRBD1 cannot be verified. The CDR3 sequence is 16 residues long. The germline V gene encodes CDR1 DFQATT and CDR2 SNEGSKA (reference sequence). CDR3: CSARGPGTGYNSPLHF.

The chain has TRBV7-9 and TRBJ2-1; absent DNA, TCRdb's TRBD2 call cannot be checked. Germline V gene lookup returns CDR1 SEHNR and CDR2 FQNEAQ (reference sequence). The CDR3 consists of 16 residues. CDR3 loop: CASSPSARGSADEQFF.

The V gene is TRBV28, the J gene TRBJ2-1; TCRdb gives TRBD2 as the D gene, but with no DNA this cannot be confirmed. CDR1 and CDR2 (germline): MDHEN, SYDVKM. The CDR3 consists of 16 residues. This chain's CDR3 is CASSTPSGLPYNEQFF.

This rearrangement joins TRBV5-6 to TRBJ2-2; absent DNA, TCRdb's TRBD2 call cannot be checked. This CDR3 is built from 18 residues. Looked up from germline, CDR1 is SGHDT and CDR2 is YYEEEE. CDR3 sequence: CASSPPWVRTANTGELFF.

This chain connects TRBV27 to TRBJ1-5; no DNA is available, so the TRBD1 call from TCRdb remains unchecked. This CDR3 is 15 amino acids long. In germline, CDR1 is MNHEY, CDR2 SMNVEV (reference sequence). The CDR3 spells CASGFFGGGYQPQHF.

V usage is TRBV14 and J usage is TRBJ2-1; TCRdb's assignment of TRBD2 cannot be checked, as there is no DNA. The length of the CDR3 is 14 residues. The germline CDR1 and CDR2 sequences are SGHDN and FVKESK. CDR3 sequence reads: CASSQGLLAGVQFF.

The V call is TRBV7-2, the J call TRBJ1-5; TCRdb's D gene call, TRBD1, goes unchecked for lack of DNA. Germline V gives CDR1 SGHTA, CDR2 FQGNSA. CDR3 length: 13 residues. The chain's CDR3 is CASRGQVGQPQHF.

The chain couples TRBV20-1 to TRBJ1-2; as DNA is missing, the TRBD1 call by TCRdb cannot be tested. The CDR3 has 14 amino acids. Germline V CDR1 and CDR2: DFQATT, SNEGSKA (reference sequence). The CDR3 loop is CSAKKGGGNYGYTF.

The chain combines TRBV6-1 with TRBJ1-1; the D call from TCRdb, TRBD1, cannot be confirmed without DNA. The length of the CDR3 is 14 residues. Germline assignment: CDR1 MNHNS and CDR2 SASEGT. The CDR3 sequence: CASRLLQGRAEAFF.

V gene TRBV11-2 combines with J gene TRBJ1-4; TCRdb's D call of TRBD1 is untestable without DNA. Germline V gene sequence: CDR1 SGHAT, CDR2 FQNNGV. There are 14 residues in the CDR3. CDR3 amino acids: CASSRGQGGEKLFF.

The CDR3 loop reads CSARDLGLAVYNEQFF. The rearrangement uses TRBV20-1 and TRBJ2-1; TCRdb indicates TRBD2, and absent DNA this call remains unverified. Germline V gene data show CDR1 as DFQATT and CDR2 as SNEGSKA (reference sequence). CDR3 length: 16 residues.